The 29 T cell receptor beta chains reported below all come from one sample, sequenced in a study of T cell responses to AZD1222 COVID-19 vaccine. Sequencing used immunoSEQ multiplex PCR; TCRdb keeps in-frame clones, though not all of them. The profile shows roughly 55,000 clones, more than 80% of them singletons. Sequencing used peripheral blood, obtained on day 0 of AZD1222 vaccination. Receptors originate from an adult in good health.

This chain links TRBV7-9 with TRBJ1-5; 12 bases fit TRBD1. The CDR3 contains 14 residues. Germline V gene lookup returns CDR1 SEHNR and CDR2 FQNEAQ (reference sequence). Losses at the gene ends were 4 bases for V and 9 bases for J; bases not matched to a gene: 4. The CDR3 loop is CASSSGTGGLPQHF. The CDR3 nucleotides read TGTGCCAGCAGCTCCGGGACAGGGGGCTTGCCCCAGCATTTT.

V and J are TRBV11-2 and TRBJ1-4; the D is unclear. This CDR3 spans 13 amino acids. V lost 3 bases and J 7 bases, leaving 9 bases between the germline ends. Germline CDR1 is SGHAT and CDR2 is FQNNGV. CDR3 in amino acids: CASSFGQTEKLFF. The CDR3 DNA is TGTGCCAGCAGCTTTGGGCAGACTGAAAAACTGTTTTTT.

CDR3 loop: CASSSGTVRFWRYF. The CDR3 bases are TGTGCCAGCAGCTCCGGGACAGTAAGATTTTGGAGGTACTTC. J is TRBJ2-7 and V is TRBV28, with 7 nucleotides matching TRBD1. This CDR3 contains 14 residues. The germline CDR1 and CDR2 sequences are MDHEN and SYDVKM. The ends lost 6 bases at V and 12 bases at J; junction bases unmatched: 17.

This chain links TRBV6-5 with TRBJ1-2; 9 bases are a match to TRBD1. Trimming cost V 6 bases and J 4 bases; bases outside gene matches: 9. The CDR3 is made up of 15 amino acids. Germline CDR1 MNHEY, CDR2 SVGAGI. The CDR3 region is CASREGTGNIYGYTF. CDR3 nucleotides: TGTGCCAGCAGGGAGGGGACAGGGAATATCTATGGCTACACCTTC.

This clone was observed once. The chain couples TRBV28 to TRBJ2-6; D possibly corresponds to TRBD1 (5 bases). Trimming left V 5 bases short and J 0 bases short, with 17 bases between. This CDR3 is built from 18 residues. Germline CDR1 and CDR2: MDHEN and SYDVKM. The CDR3 loop reads CASSLPAGLYSGANVLTF. CDR3 DNA: TGTGCCAGCAGTCTACCCGCAGGGCTATACTCTGGGGCCAACGTCCTGACTTTC.

This clone came up once. The CDR3 sequence is CASRPPSGQDTDTQYF. The DNA of the CDR3 is TGTGCCAGCAGGCCACCCTCGGGACAGGACACAGATACGCAGTATTTT. The chain is built from TRBV28 and TRBJ2-3; 8 nucleotides agree with TRBD1. The CDR3 has 16 amino acids. The V segment lost 6 bases and the J segment 2 bases; nucleotides outside the gene matches: 10. From germline, CDR1 is MDHEN and CDR2 SYDVKM.

Only one count was recorded for this clone. The V gene is TRBV19, the J gene TRBJ2-6, with 9 positions matching TRBD2. CDR3 length: 17 amino acids. Germline V gene lookup returns CDR1 LNHDA and CDR2 SQIVND (reference sequence). The V and J ends lost 3 bases and 5 bases, in that order; junction bases with no gene match: 8. The CDR3, as DNA: TGTGCCAGTAGTATCCCTCCGGGACTAGCTAGGGCCAACGTCCTGACTTTC. It specifies CASSIPPGLARANVLTF.

This chain joins TRBV27 and TRBJ1-6, with D possibly matching TRBD1 (5 bases). Trimming took off 0 bases at V and 6 bases at J, with 12 bases between the two ends. CDR3 length equals 16 residues. Looked up from germline, CDR1 is MNHEY and CDR2 is SMNVEV (reference sequence). CDR3 nucleotide sequence: TGTGCCAGCAGTTTATCGGGGCAGGCCCCTAATTCACCCCTCCACTTT. It translates to CASSLSGQAPNSPLHF.

The V and J genes are TRBV14 and TRBJ2-7; D is perhaps TRBD1 (5 bases). Looked up from germline, CDR1 is SGHDN and CDR2 is FVKESK. The CDR3 consists of 14 residues. With 1 base removed from V and 4 bases from J, the gap between germline ends came to 11 bases. CDR3 bases: TGTGCCAGCAGCCAAGCCCCTAGACAGTACGAGCAGTACTTC. As protein: CASSQAPRQYEQYF.

This clone was counted a few times. This chain links TRBV9 with TRBJ1-3, with TRBD1 identical over 7 bases. Germline loops: CDR1 SGDLS, CDR2 YYNGEE. V lost 3 bases, J lost 6 bases, and 9 bases stayed unmatched. The CDR3 loop spans 15 amino acids. CDR3 sequence reads: CASSAMGQSANTIYF. The CDR3 DNA reads TGTGCCAGCAGCGCGATGGGACAGTCCGCAAACACCATATATTTT.

On this clone itself: At one of its ends the junction is not consistent with the germline gene, which may arise from a read error. The J gene is TRBJ1-4, the V gene TRBV3-1 (or the pseudogene TRBV3-2); D may be TRBD1 (5 bases). This CDR3 has 12 amino acids. Germline loops: CDR1 LGHDT, CDR2 YNNKEL (reference sequence). The CDR3 is CASSQGTRGPSF. The CDR3 coding sequence is TGTGCCAGCAGCCAGGGAACCCGGGGCCCTAGTTTT.

The table lists this clone with a count of one. The chain uses TRBV28 and TRBJ2-1; D is possibly TRBD1 or TRBD2 (5 bases each). V was cut by 3 bases and J by 1 base, with 13 bases left in between. CDR3 length: 16 amino acids. The germline V gene encodes CDR1 MDHEN and CDR2 SYDVKM. The CDR3 here is CASSLRDWGSYNEQFF. DNA of the CDR3: TGTGCCAGCAGTTTGAGGGATTGGGGGTCCTACAATGAGCAGTTCTTC. The variable domain in full, with the rest retrieved from reference TRBV28 and TRBJ2-1, is DVKVTQSSRYLVKRTGEKVFLECVQDMDHENMFWYRQDPGLGLRLIYFSYDVKMKEKGDIPEGYSVSREKKERFSLILESASTNQTSMYLCASSLRDWGSYNEQFFGPGTRLTVL.

DNA for the CDR3: TGCGCCAGCAGCTTGGCCGGCGGGAGATACAATGAGCAGTTCTTC. This encodes CASSLAGGRYNEQFF. The V and J genes are TRBV5-1 and TRBJ2-1; TRBD2 aligns across 7 bases. The CDR3 is 15 residues long. V gave up 0 bases and J gave up 4 bases; unmatched junction bases: 4. The germline CDR1 and CDR2 sequences are SGHRS and YFSETQ.

This sequence joins TRBV19 and TRBJ2-3, with TRBD2 identical over 9 bases. Per germline, CDR1 LNHDA and CDR2 SQIVND (reference sequence). CDR3 length: 18 amino acids. Trimming at V came to 0 bases and at J to 3 bases, leaving 10 bases not matched to a gene. This CDR3 is CASSIDISGRRRTDTQYF. In DNA form, the CDR3 reads TGTGCCAGTAGTATAGATATAAGCGGGAGGCGGAGGACAGATACGCAGTATTTT.

Here the CDR3 reads CASSLRRGQETQYF. The CDR3 DNA sequence: TGTGCCAGCAGCTTACGGAGGGGCCAAGAGACCCAGTACTTC. The chain is built from TRBV7-2 and TRBJ2-5, with D tentatively TRBD2 (6 bases). The CDR3 spans 14 residues. V was shortened by 2 bases and J by 1 base, with 8 bases between the two germline ends. Germline V gene sequence: CDR1 SGHTA, CDR2 FQGNSA. Drawing the rest from reference TRBV7-2 and TRBJ2-5, the complete variable domain is GAGVSQSPSNKVTEKGKDVELRCDPISGHTALYWYRQSLGQGLEFLIYFQGNSAPDKSGLPSDRFSAERTGGSVSTLTIQRTQQEDSAVYLCASSLRRGQETQYFGPGTRLLVL.

The rearrangement joins TRBV19 to TRBJ1-4; D remains unclear. Germline V lookup: CDR1 LNHDA, CDR2 SQIVND (reference sequence). V gave up 5 bases and J gave up 6 bases, with 10 bases separating them. This CDR3 comprises 13 residues. CDR3 residues: CASSLWADEKLFF. In DNA form, the CDR3 reads TGTGCCAGTAGTCTGTGGGCCGATGAAAAACTGTTTTTT.

The chain joins TRBV5-1 to TRBJ2-7; 10 bases agree with TRBD2. CDR3 length: 16 residues. The germline CDR1 and CDR2 sequences are SGHRS and YFSETQ. J gave up 1 base and V 1 base, and 5 bases lay outside the gene matches. For the CDR3, the DNA is TGCGCCAGCAGCTTGACTAGCGGGATAGGTTCCTACGAGCAGTACTTC. Translation gives CASSLTSGIGSYEQYF.

This chain joins TRBV9 and TRBJ2-5; 9 bases map to TRBD1. This CDR3 region has 16 residues. Germline V CDR1 and CDR2: SGDLS, YYNGEE. Unmatched junction bases numbered 11, after V lost 3 bases and J lost 5 bases. Written as DNA, the CDR3 is TGTGCCAGCAGCGCCTTTTTGGGACAGGGCGGGGAGACCCAGTACTTC. Protein product: CASSAFLGQGGETQYF. The entire variable domain, with the rest obtained from reference TRBV9 and TRBJ2-5, is as follows: DSGVTQTPKHLITATGQRVTLRCSPRSGDLSVYWYQQSLDQGLQFLIQYYNGEERAKGNILERFSAQQFPDLHSELNLSSLELGDSALYFCASSAFLGQGGETQYFGPGTRLLVL.

V is TRBV29-1 and J is TRBJ1-4, with 10 positions matching TRBD1. Trimming cost V 5 bases and J 7 bases; bases outside gene matches: 7. The CDR3 consists of 14 residues. Germline CDR1 SQVTM, CDR2 ANQGSEA. The CDR3 here is CSVTTGTGVEKLFF. The CDR3 DNA reads as TGCAGCGTTACTACCGGGACAGGGGTTGAAAAACTGTTTTTT.

This clone was recorded only once. V and J are TRBV5-5 and TRBJ2-4; perhaps D is TRBD1 or TRBD2 (5 bases each). Looked up from germline, CDR1 is SGHKS and CDR2 is YYEKEE (reference sequence). Trimming stripped 4 bases from V and 0 bases from J, with 8 bases between. This CDR3 spans 14 amino acids. The CDR3 loop reads CASSEGTAKNIQYF. The CDR3 bases are TGTGCCAGCAGCGAGGGGACAGCCAAAAACATTCAGTACTTC.

As DNA, the CDR3 is TGTGCCAGCAGTTTAGGGTCCCCACTAGGTCAGCCCCAGCATTTT. Its protein is CASSLGSPLGQPQHF. The chain combines TRBV28 with TRBJ1-5; D not certain. V lost 2 bases and J 6 bases, leaving 14 bases between the germline ends. Germline CDR1 MDHEN, CDR2 SYDVKM. This CDR3 contains 15 residues.

The chain links TRBV7-2 to TRBJ2-7, with unresolved D. CDR3 size: 16 residues. The V end lost 0 bases, the J end lost 2 bases, and 14 bases lay between the germline ends. From germline, CDR1 is SGHTA and CDR2 FQGNSA. The CDR3 coding sequence is TGTGCCAGCAGCTTAGCGGTATCTTTGACACCCTACGAGCAGTACTTC. It encodes CASSLAVSLTPYEQYF.

This clone has a handful of counts. The gene calls are TRBV9 and TRBJ2-3; TRBD2 matches at 12 bases. The germline gives CDR1 SGDLS, CDR2 YYNGEE. V dropped 0 bases and J dropped 2; count of bases not matched to a gene: 4. This CDR3 is built from 17 residues. CDR3 in DNA: TGTGCCAGCAGCGTAGGGTCTAGCGGGAGGGTCACAGATACGCAGTATTTT. Translated: CASSVGSSGRVTDTQYF.

This clone was detected a few times. The chain recombines TRBV19 with TRBJ1-1; D is undetermined. Germline V gene lookup returns CDR1 LNHDA and CDR2 SQIVND (reference sequence). CDR3 size: 13 residues. V was pared by 3 bases and J by 3 bases, with 8 bases between. DNA for the CDR3: TGTGCCAGTAGTATCTCCTTGGACACTGAAGCTTTCTTT. Protein sequence: CASSISLDTEAFF.

This sequence joins TRBV28 and TRBJ1-4, with 9 bases that match TRBD1. CDR3 size: 15 residues. Germline loops: CDR1 MDHEN, CDR2 SYDVKM. V was pared by 2 bases and J by 7 bases, with 5 bases of the junction left unmatched. The chain's CDR3 is CASSLTTGGSEKLFF. In DNA, the CDR3 is TGTGCCAGCAGTTTAACGACAGGGGGAAGTGAAAAACTGTTTTTT.

The chain is built from TRBV18 and TRBJ1-1; weak D call: TRBD1 (6 bases). Germline values: CDR1 KGHSH, CDR2 LQKENI. This CDR3 is 15 amino acids long. V gave up 3 bases and J gave up 0 bases, with 11 bases separating them. CDR3 amino acids: CASSPPAGVNTEAFF. The CDR3 nucleotides read TGTGCCAGCTCACCTCCGGCAGGGGTGAACACTGAAGCTTTCTTT.

The rearrangement links TRBV30 to TRBJ1-6, with a weak D call TRBD1 (6 bases). V shed 6 bases and J shed 7 bases, with 13 bases lying between them. In germline, CDR1 is GTSNPN, CDR2 SVGIG (reference sequence). This CDR3 comprises 13 residues. CDR3: CACSGTQNSPLHF. The CDR3 DNA is TGTGCCTGCTCCGGGACACAAAATTCACCCCTCCACTTT.

The CDR3 sequence: CASSTISTDTQYF. CDR3 nucleotide sequence: TGTGCCAGCAGCACCATCAGCACAGATACGCAGTATTTT. The chain carries TRBV13 and TRBJ2-3; D uncertain. The CDR3 extends over 13 amino acids. V was pared by 5 bases and J by 0 bases, with 6 bases between. From germline, CDR1 is PRHDT and CDR2 FYEKMQ (reference sequence). Full variable domain (outside the CDR3, taken from reference TRBV13 and TRBJ2-3): AAGVIQSPRHLIKEKRETATLKCYPIPRHDTVYWYQQGPGQDPQFLISFYEKMQSDKGSIPDRFSAQQFSDYHSELNMSSLELGDSALYFCASSTISTDTQYFGPGTRLTVL.

The chain combines TRBV6-4 with TRBJ2-2, with D uncertain. The germline V gene has CDR1 MRHNA and CDR2 SNTAGT. Trimming took off 5 bases at V and 4 bases at J, with 8 bases between the two ends. This CDR3 is built from 13 residues. CDR3: CASSYQSTGELFF. DNA of the CDR3: TGTGCCAGCAGTTACCAGAGCACCGGGGAGCTGTTTTTT.